One and the same sample provided the 13 T cell receptor beta chains below, sequenced in a study of blood T cell repertoires in COVID-19. Method: immunoSEQ multiplex PCR; TCRdb's copy keeps in-frame clones and lacks some. The sample lists about 280,000 clones; roughly four fifths were seen once. The specimen was PBMCs or T cells enriched from blood (not recorded which). Receptors were obtained from a man aged 40-50 years who had been exposed to COVID-19.

J is TRBJ1-2 and V is TRBV27, with D perhaps TRBD1 (6 bases). CDR1 and CDR2 from the germline V gene are MNHEY and SMNVEV (reference sequence). The CDR3 consists of 13 residues. Trimming left V 5 bases short and J 4 bases short, with 11 bases between. This CDR3 is CASSEGGIYGYTF. The CDR3 bases are TGTGCCAGCAGTGAAGGGGGAATCTATGGCTACACCTTC.

This clone has more than one count but fewer than ten. The CDR3 sequence is CASRGFRGQPQHF. The CDR3 DNA sequence: TGTGCCAGCAGAGGGTTCAGGGGCCAGCCCCAGCATTTT. V and J are TRBV6-5 and TRBJ1-5, with a tentative D call TRBD1 (6 bases). This CDR3 is 13 amino acids long. CDR1 and CDR2 from the germline V gene are MNHEY and SVGAGI. V was trimmed by 6 bases and J by 7 bases, leaving 13 bases between them.

The chain is built from TRBV19 and TRBJ1-5, with 10 bases fitting TRBD1. The CDR3 covers 13 residues. CDR1 and CDR2 (germline): LNHDA, SQIVND (reference sequence). V was clipped by 5 bases and J by 9 bases; unmatched bases: 4. The CDR3 DNA sequence: TGTGCCAGTAGTCCGGACAGGGGGGCGCCCCAGCATTTT. Translation: CASSPDRGAPQHF.

V gene TRBV30 combines with J gene TRBJ1-1; maybe TRBD1 (5 bases). Trimming took 0 bases from V and 2 from J, leaving 16 bases between them. The CDR3 covers 16 residues. CDR1 and CDR2 (germline): GTSNPN, SVGIG (reference sequence). The CDR3 loop reads CAWSVVWGGPNTEAFF. The CDR3 bases are TGTGCCTGGAGTGTTGTCTGGGGGGGACCAAACACTGAAGCTTTCTTT.

This clone came up a few times. The chain combines TRBV10-1 with TRBJ1-3, with TRBD1 as a possible D gene (6 bases). The CDR3 totals 13 residues. V lost 4 bases, J lost 4 bases, and 8 bases lay in between. Germline-derived CDR1 and CDR2 are WNHNN and SYGVQD (reference sequence). For the CDR3, the DNA is TGCGCCAGCAGTGGGGGGCCAGGAAACACCATATATTTT. Translating it yields CASSGGPGNTIYF.

This clone was seen a handful of times. J is TRBJ2-1 and V is TRBV7-2; D is perhaps TRBD2 (6 bases). Trimming cost V 4 bases and J 5 bases, with 12 bases left between them. Per germline, CDR1 SGHTA and CDR2 FQGNSA. The CDR3 has 14 residues. The CDR3, as DNA: TGTGCCAGCAGCTCCCCGCGGGGAAACAATGAGCAGTTCTTC. Protein product: CASSSPRGNNEQFF.

The chain combines TRBV5-4 with TRBJ1-6, with D possibly being TRBD1 (5 bases). Trimming removed 0 bases from V and 10 bases from J, with 11 bases in between. Germline CDR1 SGHNT, CDR2 YYREEE (reference sequence). This CDR3 has 14 residues. DNA of the CDR3: TGTGCCAGCAGCTTGGACAGGACATTGTCACCCCTCCACTTT. It translates to CASSLDRTLSPLHF.

This chain uses TRBV15 with TRBJ1-2; 11 bases map to TRBD1. The V gene end was trimmed by 0 bases and the J gene end by 3 bases; junction bases not matched to a gene: 3. Germline V lookup: CDR1 LNHNV, CDR2 YYDKDF (reference sequence). The CDR3 spans 16 residues. The CDR3 coding sequence is TGTGCCACCAGCAGAGATGGGACAGGGGGACACTATGGCTACACCTTC. Its protein product is CATSRDGTGGHYGYTF.

This chain joins TRBV18 and TRBJ2-3; 7 positions match TRBD2. V lost 2 bases to trimming and J lost 0 bases; unmatched junction nucleotides: 8. The CDR3 contains 17 residues. In germline, CDR1 is KGHSH, CDR2 LQKENI. CDR3 in amino acids: CASSPYSLADSTDTQYF. The CDR3, as DNA: TGTGCCAGCTCACCATACTCTCTAGCGGATAGCACAGATACGCAGTATTTT. The entire variable domain, with the rest obtained from reference TRBV18 and TRBJ2-3, is as follows: NAGVMQNPRHLVRRRGQEARLRCSPMKGHSHVYWYRQLPEEGLKFMVYLQKENIIDESGMPKERFSAEFPKEGPSILRIQQVVRGDSAAYFCASSPYSLADSTDTQYFGPGTRLTVL.

In its sample, this clone was seen once. The rearrangement links TRBV30 to TRBJ2-7; D not certain. Germline V CDR1 and CDR2: GTSNPN, SVGIG (reference sequence). This CDR3 spans 12 amino acids. Trimming shortened V by 3 bases and J by 2 bases, and 8 bases separated the two germline ends. CDR3: CAWRVGAYEQYF. CDR3 DNA: TGTGCCTGGAGGGTAGGAGCCTACGAGCAGTACTTC.

This rearrangement joins TRBV14 to TRBJ2-1; the D gene is possibly TRBD1 (6 bases). CDR1 is SGHDN, CDR2 FVKESK, per germline. Trimming removed 3 bases at V and 6 bases at J, with 18 bases between. The length of the CDR3 is 16 residues. In nucleotides, the CDR3 is TGTGCCAGCAGCCAGCAACAGGGAAATTTCGGCAATGAGCAGTTCTTC. Its protein product is CASSQQQGNFGNEQFF.

This clone was seen a single time. V and J are TRBV7-2 and TRBJ1-5; 9 nucleotides agree with TRBD1. The CDR3 is made up of 16 amino acids. The V gene end was trimmed by 5 bases and the J gene end by 0 bases; junction bases not matched to a gene: 5. Germline loops: CDR1 SGHTA, CDR2 FQGNSA. Here the CDR3 reads CASSPGQGYSNQPQHF. The CDR3 nucleotides are TGTGCCAGCAGCCCGGGACAGGGCTATAGCAATCAGCCCCAGCATTTT.

The rearrangement links TRBV9 to TRBJ2-3; D gene unclear. Germline lookup yields CDR1 SGDLS and CDR2 YYNGEE. Deletions cut 5 bases from V and 6 bases from J, with 7 bases between. This CDR3 has 11 residues. Written as DNA, the CDR3 is TGTGCCAGCAGTGAGCTCGATACGCAGTATTTT. Amino acid sequence: CASSELDTQYF.